These 19 T cell receptor beta chains were sequenced from one sample in a study of blood T cell repertoires in COVID-19. Sequenced by immunoSEQ multiplex PCR; TCRdb stores in-frame clones only, minus some. The table records 65,000 to 90,000 clones, around 80% of them present only once. The sample consisted of peripheral blood. These receptors were obtained from a man aged 80 or over with active or convalescent COVID-19.

The chain recombines TRBV27 with TRBJ2-2; TRBD1 matches at 8 bases. Trimming removed 5 bases from V and 6 bases from J; junction bases left unmatched: 5. The CDR3 loop spans 14 amino acids. CDR1 and CDR2 (germline): MNHEY, SMNVEV (reference sequence). CDR3 sequence: CASSVTGAAGELFF. DNA of the CDR3: TGTGCCAGCAGTGTGACAGGGGCGGCCGGGGAGCTGTTTTTT.

The chain combines TRBV4-1 with TRBJ2-1; possible D gene TRBD2, 6 bases. Germline CDR1 MGHRA, CDR2 YSYEKL. The CDR3 extends over 15 amino acids. The V end lost 0 bases, the J end lost 6 bases, and 12 bases lay between the germline ends. In nucleotides, the CDR3 is TGCGCCAGCAGCCAAGATAGGACTACCGCCAATGAGCAGTTCTTC. Translating gives CASSQDRTTANEQFF.

V gene TRBV6-5 combines with J gene TRBJ1-6, with 8 positions matching TRBD1. The germline V gene has CDR1 MNHEY and CDR2 SVGAGI. This CDR3 has 14 amino acids. Trimming took 6 bases from V and 9 from J; bases not matched to a gene: 7. The chain's CDR3 is CASSRTGSASPLHF. CDR3 nucleotides: TGTGCCAGCAGCCGGACAGGGTCGGCTTCACCCCTCCACTTT.

The chain is built from TRBV6-2 or TRBV6-3 and TRBJ2-3; 9 bases are shared with TRBD1. The CDR3 extends over 16 amino acids. In germline, CDR1 is MNHEY, CDR2 SVGEGT. The ends lost 5 bases at V and 4 bases at J; junction bases unmatched: 10. CDR3 in amino acids: CASSAAGQGFSDTQYF. DNA for the CDR3: TGTGCCAGCAGTGCGGCTGGACAGGGGTTTTCAGATACGCAGTATTTT.

Notes on this clone: The junction departs from the called germline gene at one end, perhaps through a read error. This rearrangement joins TRBV19 to TRBJ1-1; D is perhaps TRBD1 (5 bases). The CDR3 sequence is 15 residues long. The V gene's germline CDR1 is LNHDA and CDR2 SQIVND (reference sequence). The CDR3 DNA reads as TGTGCCAGTAGTACCACCGGGACTCTGAATACTGAAGCTTTCTTT. Protein: CASSTTGTLNTEAFF.

This chain uses TRBV4-2 with TRBJ2-7; tentative D call: TRBD2 (6 bases). Looked up from germline, CDR1 is LGHNA and CDR2 is YNFKEQ. Trimming stripped 4 bases from V and 5 bases from J, with 15 bases between. The CDR3 is 14 amino acids. The CDR3 loop reads CASSPGRASDEQYF. The DNA for the CDR3 is TGTGCCAGCAGCCCAGGCAGGGCTAGCGACGAGCAGTACTTC.

The chain couples TRBV6-6 to TRBJ2-2; tentatively, D is TRBD2 (6 bases). CDR1 is MNHNY, CDR2 SVGAGI, per germline (reference sequence). Trimming cost V 8 bases and J 4 bases, with 14 bases left between them. The CDR3 contains 14 residues. For the CDR3, the DNA is TGTGCCAGCCGGACACGGCGGGGCACCGGGGAGCTGTTTTTT. Translating gives CASRTRRGTGELFF.

The chain recombines TRBV5-8 with TRBJ1-6; perhaps TRBD1 as D (5 bases). CDR1 and CDR2 (germline): SGHTS, YDEGEE. The V gene lost 4 bases and the J gene lost 7 bases, with 15 bases spanning the gap. The CDR3 is 15 amino acids. CDR3 sequence (DNA): TGTGCCAGCAGCGAAAGAAGTCGGGGGAATTCACCCCTCCACTTT. Translated, it gives CASSERSRGNSPLHF.

The chain uses TRBV6-6 and TRBJ1-1; D possibly corresponds to TRBD1 (6 bases). V was pared by 5 bases and J by 5 bases, with 15 bases between. CDR1 and CDR2 (germline): MNHNY, SVGAGI (reference sequence). This CDR3 is built from 14 residues. The CDR3, as DNA: TGTGCCAGCAGTCGATCGGGAAGGGGGACTGAAGCTTTCTTT. It encodes CASSRSGRGTEAFF.

The chain is built from TRBV4-1 and TRBJ1-2; D gene unclear. The ends were cut back, 1 base at V and 7 bases at J, with 10 bases in the middle. The length of the CDR3 is 13 residues. The germline gives CDR1 MGHRA, CDR2 YSYEKL. CDR3 protein: CASSQGRVSGYTF. CDR3 coding DNA: TGCGCCAGCAGCCAAGGGAGGGTTAGTGGCTACACCTTC.

V gene TRBV7-2 combines with J gene TRBJ2-5; TRBD1 agrees at 9 bases. The CDR3 totals 15 residues. Germline CDR1 and CDR2: SGHTA and FQGNSA. J lost 5 bases, V lost 1 base, and 5 bases had no gene match. The CDR3 here is CASSLDRGLWETQYF. The CDR3 bases are TGTGCCAGCAGCTTAGACAGGGGGCTTTGGGAGACCCAGTACTTC.

The CDR3 sequence is CASSLARAGRNYGYTF. In nucleotides, the CDR3 is TGTGCCAGCAGCTTAGCCCGAGCAGGCCGAAACTATGGCTACACCTTC. The chain recombines TRBV7-2 with TRBJ1-2, with no clear D. Germline CDR1 and CDR2: SGHTA and FQGNSA. The CDR3 totals 16 residues. The V and J ends lost 0 bases and 2 bases respectively, with 13 bases between them.

The J gene is TRBJ1-5, the V gene TRBV10-3; D is possibly TRBD1 (5 bases). This CDR3 is built from 13 residues. V was shortened by 7 bases and J by 3 bases, with 10 bases between the two germline ends. Germline V CDR1 and CDR2: ENHRY, SYGVKD. The CDR3 spells CAIKEGDNQPQHF. CDR3 in DNA: TGTGCCATCAAGGAAGGGGACAATCAGCCCCAGCATTTT.

This chain joins TRBV6-6 and TRBJ2-1; tentatively, D is TRBD1 (6 bases). Germline-derived CDR1 and CDR2 are MNHNY and SVGAGI (reference sequence). V dropped 7 bases and J dropped 5 bases, with 18 bases sitting between them. This CDR3 has 15 residues. CDR3 nucleotide sequence: TGTGCCAGCACCCCGTCGACAGGCCGAAACAATGAGCAGTTCTTC. It encodes CASTPSTGRNNEQFF.

This clone was picked up a small number of times. The CDR3 protein is CASSLFEGSNQPQHF. CDR3 nucleotide sequence: TGCGCCAGCAGCCTCTTTGAGGGAAGCAATCAGCCCCAGCATTTT. The V gene is TRBV4-1, the J gene TRBJ1-5; D is unclear. The V and J ends lost 4 bases and 1 base respectively, with 11 bases between them. The CDR3 is 15 residues long. The germline V gene has CDR1 MGHRA and CDR2 YSYEKL.

V usage is TRBV2 and J usage is TRBJ2-1; D gene unclear. CDR1 SNHLY and CDR2 FYNNEI come from the germline V gene. This CDR3 comprises 15 residues. The V end lost 6 bases, the J end lost 7 bases, and 19 bases lay between the germline ends. CDR3 in amino acids: CASSPMTLGGNEQFF. CDR3 nucleotide sequence: TGTGCCAGCAGCCCGATGACCCTAGGTGGAAATGAGCAGTTCTTC.

The J gene is TRBJ2-5, the V gene TRBV7-2, with 8 bases aligning to TRBD1. The CDR3 is 13 residues long. Germline V lookup: CDR1 SGHTA, CDR2 FQGNSA. The junction had 1 base not matched to a gene; V was cut back by 2 bases and J by 5 bases. This CDR3 reads CASSLRTGETQYF. As DNA, the CDR3 is TGTGCCAGCAGCTTAAGGACAGGGGAGACCCAGTACTTC.

V gene TRBV3-1 (or the pseudogene TRBV3-2) combines with J gene TRBJ2-4; D remains ambiguous. The CDR3 consists of 14 residues. V was shortened by 4 bases and J by 1 base, with 8 bases between the two germline ends. Germline V gene lookup returns CDR1 LGHDT and CDR2 YNNKEL (reference sequence). The CDR3 is CASSRSGAKNIQYF. CDR3 bases: TGTGCCAGCAGCCGGTCCGGGGCCAAAAACATTCAGTACTTC.

The V and J genes are TRBV5-8 and TRBJ2-1; D remains unclear. CDR1 is SGHTS and CDR2 is YDEGEE in the germline V gene. The CDR3 spans 14 residues. V shed 0 bases and J shed 4 bases, with 8 bases lying between them. CDR3 coding DNA: TGTGCCAGCAGCTTGGGCGGTGCATACAATGAGCAGTTCTTC. As protein: CASSLGGAYNEQFF.